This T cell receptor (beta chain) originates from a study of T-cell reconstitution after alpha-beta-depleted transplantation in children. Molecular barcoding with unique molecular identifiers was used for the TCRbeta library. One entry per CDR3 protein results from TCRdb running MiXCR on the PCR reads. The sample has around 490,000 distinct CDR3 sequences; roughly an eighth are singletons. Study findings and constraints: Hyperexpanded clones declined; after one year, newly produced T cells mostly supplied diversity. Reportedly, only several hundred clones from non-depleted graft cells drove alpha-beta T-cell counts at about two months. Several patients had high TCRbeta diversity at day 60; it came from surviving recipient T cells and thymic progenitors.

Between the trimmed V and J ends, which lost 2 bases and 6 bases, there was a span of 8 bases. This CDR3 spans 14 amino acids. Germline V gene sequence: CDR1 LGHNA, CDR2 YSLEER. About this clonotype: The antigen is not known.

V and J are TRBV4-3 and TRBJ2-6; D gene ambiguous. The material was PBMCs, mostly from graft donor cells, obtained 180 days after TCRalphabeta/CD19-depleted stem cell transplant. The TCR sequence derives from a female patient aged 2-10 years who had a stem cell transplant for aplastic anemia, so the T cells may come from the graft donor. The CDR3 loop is CASSQSSVANVLTF. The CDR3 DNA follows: TGCGCCAGCAGCCAATCCTCGGTGGCCAACGTCCTGACTTTC.